A single sample is the source of the 12 T cell receptor beta chains below, sequenced in a study of cytotoxic CD8 clonotypes in ibrutinib-treated CLL. Measured with immunoSEQ multiplex PCR; TCRdb has only the in-frame clones, and not every one. Among a few hundred thousand clones listed, around four fifths were seen once. This sample comprised PBMCs, obtained before ibrutinib treatment. The receptors shown here come from a human donor with chronic lymphocytic leukemia.

CDR3 residues: CSVRHRLNEKLFF. CDR3 in DNA: TGCAGCGTTCGGCACAGACTTAATGAAAAACTGTTTTTT. The J gene is TRBJ1-4, the V gene TRBV29-1; D gene ambiguous. CDR3 length: 13 amino acids. CDR1 is SQVTM, CDR2 ANQGSEA, per germline. V gave up 5 bases and J gave up 4 bases, with 11 bases separating them.

The chain couples TRBV10-1 to TRBJ2-3, with D perhaps TRBD2 (6 bases). Germline CDR1 WNHNN, CDR2 SYGVQD (reference sequence). The V end was cut by 5 bases, the J end by 12 bases, with 18 bases between. The CDR3 runs 13 residues. The CDR3 is CASSPASAPKQYF. As DNA, the CDR3 is TGCGCCAGCAGTCCGGCTAGCGCCCCGAAACAGTATTTT.

The chain has TRBV5-6 and TRBJ2-1, with 11 bases fitting TRBD2. The length of the CDR3 is 18 residues. Germline V gene sequence: CDR1 SGHDT, CDR2 YYEEEE. V lost 6 bases, J lost 7 bases, and 18 bases stayed unmatched. DNA of the CDR3: TGTGCCAGCATGAGGGGGGGCCGGACTAGCGGGCAGGGTAATGAGCAGTTCTTC. Protein sequence: CASMRGGRTSGQGNEQFF.

This clone was detected a few times. Additional DNA sequences in this sample encode the identical CDR3. The V gene is TRBV5-5, the J gene TRBJ2-5; D is possibly TRBD1 or TRBD2 (5 bases each). Germline loops: CDR1 SGHKS, CDR2 YYEKEE (reference sequence). Trimming shortened V by 4 bases and J by 1 base, and 11 bases separated the two germline ends. This CDR3 has 14 residues. The CDR3 DNA follows: TGTGCCAGCAGCCCAGGGACCGCCCAAGAGACCCAGTACTTC. The encoded protein is CASSPGTAQETQYF.

CDR3 in amino acids: CASSLAGTGQETQYF. CDR3 nucleotides: TGCGCCAGCAGCTTGGCCGGGACAGGCCAAGAGACCCAGTACTTC. This chain uses TRBV5-1 with TRBJ2-5; 8 bases agree with TRBD1. CDR1 and CDR2 from the germline V gene are SGHRS and YFSETQ. The CDR3 runs to 15 residues. With 0 bases clipped from V and 1 base from J, the junction kept 2 bases outside the gene matches.

This clone was observed a few times. The chain carries TRBV9 and TRBJ2-7; D might be TRBD1 or TRBD2, each matching 5 bases. Trimming shortened V by 0 bases and J by 0 bases, and 16 bases separated the two germline ends. The CDR3 has 17 amino acids. Germline CDR1 SGDLS, CDR2 YYNGEE. The CDR3 nucleotides are TGTGCCAGCAGCGTAGACCCCGGGGACCCGAGCTCCTACGAGCAGTACTTC. It yields the protein CASSVDPGDPSSYEQYF.

The rearrangement joins TRBV2 to TRBJ1-2; maybe TRBD1 (5 bases). With 6 bases removed from V and 8 bases from J, the gap between germline ends came to 28 bases. The germline gives CDR1 SNHLY, CDR2 FYNNEI. The CDR3 has 17 amino acids. As DNA, the CDR3 is TGTGCCAGCAGCCTAGGGCCGCCAAGGCTGGCCGGGGCGGGCTACACCTTC. It encodes CASSLGPPRLAGAGYTF.

The chain joins TRBV19 to TRBJ1-1; 8 bases are a match to TRBD1. Germline trimming cut 3 bases from V and 10 bases from J; bases unmatched to any gene: 4. The germline V gene encodes CDR1 LNHDA and CDR2 SQIVND (reference sequence). The CDR3 contains 12 residues. The CDR3 sequence is CASSMGGQGAFF. The DNA of the CDR3 is TGTGCCAGTAGTATGGGAGGACAGGGAGCTTTCTTT.

A single count supports this clone. The chain joins TRBV6-5 to TRBJ1-1; no firm D call. The CDR3 loop spans 13 amino acids. CDR1 MNHEY and CDR2 SVGAGI come from the germline V gene. Trimming shortened V by 6 bases and J by 0 bases, and 8 bases separated the two germline ends. The CDR3, as DNA: TGTGCCAGCAGCAAAATCATGAACACTGAAGCTTTCTTT. It yields the protein CASSKIMNTEAFF.

The gene calls are TRBV19 and TRBJ1-5; D uncertain. The CDR3 is 14 residues long. Germline V lookup: CDR1 LNHDA, CDR2 SQIVND (reference sequence). V was shortened by 5 bases and J by 4 bases, with 12 bases between the two germline ends. CDR3 nucleotides: TGTGCCAGTAGTCTTACACCCTCGAATCAGCCCCAGCATTTT. Translating gives CASSLTPSNQPQHF.

The genes are TRBV18 and TRBJ2-2; D is ambiguous. The V gene lost 1 base and the J gene lost 4 bases, with 4 bases spanning the gap. Germline CDR1 reads KGHSH; CDR2 reads LQKENI. This CDR3 is 13 amino acids long. The CDR3 spells CASSPQGTGELFF. The CDR3 DNA sequence: TGTGCCAGCTCACCACAAGGCACCGGGGAGCTGTTTTTT. Combining the CDR3 with reference TRBV18 and TRBJ2-2 gives the whole variable domain NAGVMQNPRHLVRRRGQEARLRCSPMKGHSHVYWYRQLPEEGLKFMVYLQKENIIDESGMPKERFSAEFPKEGPSILRIQQVVRGDSAAYFCASSPQGTGELFFGEGSRLTVL.

V is TRBV15 and J is TRBJ1-4; D perhaps matches TRBD1 (6 bases). Germline V gene lookup returns CDR1 LNHNV and CDR2 YYDKDF (reference sequence). Trimming removed 6 bases at V and 7 bases at J, with 12 bases between. CDR3 length: 13 amino acids. CDR3 sequence reads: CATSQGKGEKLFF. As DNA, the CDR3 is TGTGCCACCAGTCAGGGGAAAGGTGAAAAACTGTTTTTT. Combining the CDR3 with reference TRBV15 and TRBJ1-4 gives the whole variable domain DAMVIQNPRYQVTQFGKPVTLSCSQTLNHNVMYWYQQKSSQAPKLLFHYYDKDFNNEADTPDNFQSRRPNTSFCFLDIRSPGLGDTAMYLCATSQGKGEKLFFGSGTQLSVL.